These T cell receptor beta chains were read from a single sample in a study of neurological immune-mediated disorders. MiXCR, applied by TCRdb to the 5' RACE reads, yields one record per CDR3 protein. The sample lists roughly 45,000 distinct CDR3 sequences, about 14% seen once, with over 9.5% in the top ten. Specimen: PBMCs. These receptor sequences come from a man younger than 45 in good health. Both conserved end residues are part of each CDR3. D genes are given only for firm matches. For some rows the clone size is stated as once, few or many, or as a class when expanded; others skip it.

D: NA; size: NA; V: TRBV10-3; J: TRBJ1-4; DNA: TGTGCCATCAGTGAGGATAACTTGGGGGGAAAACTGTTTTTT; CDR3: CAISEDNLGGKLFF
D: NA; size: NA; V: TRBV15; J: TRBJ1-2; DNA: TGTGCCACCAGCAGAGATCGGGCCTCGGGGGGCTACACCTTC; CDR3: CATSRDRASGGYTF
D: TRBD1; size: once; V: TRBV7-2; J: TRBJ2-1; DNA: TGTGCCAGCAGTCGTAACCCCCCAGGGGGTCCCTACAATGAGCAGTTCTTC; CDR3: CASSRNPPGGPYNEQFF
D: NA; size: NA; V: TRBV18; J: TRBJ1-2; DNA: TGTGCCAGCTCACCACCGGGGTCCGGGACAACCTATGGCTACACCTTC; CDR3: CASSPPGSGTTYGYTF
D: NA; size: NA; V: TRBV7-8; J: TRBJ2-5; DNA: TGTGCCAGCAGCCCCCCCCCAGGTGGGGAGACCCAGTACTTC; CDR3: CASSPPPGGETQYF
D: TRBD1; size: NA; V: TRBV12-3/TRBV12-4; J: TRBJ2-7; DNA: TGTGCCGTGAGGGATGACAGGGGGGGTGAAAAGCAGTACTTC; CDR3: CAVRDDRGGEKQYF
D: NA; size: many; V: TRBV15; J: TRBJ1-1; DNA: TGTGCCACCACCCGGGGGGCTACAGGGTCCCACACTGAAGCTTTCTTT; CDR3: CATTRGATGSHTEAFF
D: NA; size: many; V: TRBV6-5; J: TRBJ2-5; DNA: TGTGCCAGCAGCCCTGGTACGGCTCCAGGGAGTGGGTCGAAAGAGACCCAGTACTTC; CDR3: CASSPGTAPGSGSKETQYF
D: TRBD1; size: many; V: TRBV7-9; J: TRBJ2-1; DNA: TGTGCCAGCAGCTTATCGGCAGGGGGCGGTTGGTCCTACAATGAGCAGTTCTTC; CDR3: CASSLSAGGGWSYNEQFF
D: TRBD1; size: medium-sized; V: TRBV12-3/TRBV12-4; J: TRBJ2-6; DNA: TGTGCCAGCAGGGGGACAGGGTCTGGGGCCAACGTCCTGACTTTC; CDR3: CASRGTGSGANVLTF
D: TRBD1; size: many; V: TRBV6-4; J: TRBJ2-3; DNA: TGTGCCAGCAGTGCGGGACAGGGGGCAGATACGCAGTATTTT; CDR3: CASSAGQGADTQYF
D: TRBD1; size: NA; V: TRBV5-1; J: TRBJ1-3; DNA: TGCGCCAGCAGCTCGGGACAGGGGAGCTCTGGAAACACCATATATTTT; CDR3: CASSSGQGSSGNTIYF
D: TRBD1; size: NA; V: TRBV28; J: TRBJ1-2; DNA: TGTGCCAGCAGTCCCCCGCAACAAGGACAGGGCGGCGGCTACACCTTC; CDR3: CASSPPQQGQGGGYTF
D: NA; size: many; V: TRBV10-3; J: TRBJ2-7; DNA: TGTGCCATCAGTGAGTGGTTGCCAGCTTCGTTCGGGAACTACGAGCAGTACTTC; CDR3: CAISEWLPASFGNYEQYF
D: NA; size: many; V: TRBV5-1; J: TRBJ2-7; DNA: TGCGCCAGCAGCCCCCGACCGGGGGCGGACGAGCAGTACTTC; CDR3: CASSPRPGADEQYF
D: NA; size: many; V: TRBV25-1; J: TRBJ2-1; DNA: TGTGCCAGCAGTGAATTGTCCGGGGCAGTTTATTACAATGAGCAGTTCTTC; CDR3: CASSELSGAVYYNEQFF
D: NA; size: many; V: TRBV28; J: TRBJ1-5; DNA: TGTGCCAGCAGTTTGAACGACAGGATTCAGCCCCAGCATTTT; CDR3: CASSLNDRIQPQHF
D: NA; size: many; V: TRBV6-1; J: TRBJ2-7; DNA: TGTGCCAGCAGTACCCGTATCTCCTCCGAGCAGTACTTC; CDR3: CASSTRISSEQYF
D: TRBD2; size: many; V: TRBV4-2; J: TRBJ2-5; DNA: TGTGCCAGCAGCCAAGGACTAGCGGGCCTCCAAGAGACCCAGTACTTC; CDR3: CASSQGLAGLQETQYF
D: NA; size: many; V: TRBV7-2; J: TRBJ2-7; DNA: TGTGCCAGCAGCTTAGTGCCAGAATCCCACGAGCAGTACTTC; CDR3: CASSLVPESHEQYF
D: TRBD2; size: many; V: TRBV2; J: TRBJ2-1; DNA: TGTGCCAGCAGTAAGGGACTAGCGAATTACAATGAGCAGTTCTTC; CDR3: CASSKGLANYNEQFF
D: NA; size: many; V: TRBV4-2; J: TRBJ1-4; DNA: TGTGCCAGCAGCCAAGAAAGGCAGGGGAGGGAAAAACTGTTTTTT; CDR3: CASSQERQGREKLFF
D: NA; size: many; V: TRBV30; J: TRBJ1-5; DNA: TGTGCCTGGAGTGGGGACATAAATCAGCCCCAGCATTTT; CDR3: CAWSGDINQPQHF
D: TRBD2; size: once; V: TRBV28; J: TRBJ2-3; DNA: TGTGCCAGCAGTCCACCACTAGAGGGAGGGCCCTCAGATACGCAGTATTTT; CDR3: CASSPPLEGGPSDTQYF
D: NA; size: NA; V: TRBV20-1; J: TRBJ2-1; DNA: TGCAGTGCTAGAGTCGACACCGCTCTCAATGAGCAGTTCTTC; CDR3: CSARVDTALNEQFF
D: NA; size: NA; V: TRBV27; J: TRBJ2-2; DNA: TGTGCCAGCAGTTTGTTCAGGGTTGGCACCGGGGAGCTGTTTTTT; CDR3: CASSLFRVGTGELFF
D: NA; size: many; V: TRBV29-1; J: TRBJ1-6; DNA: TGCAGCGTTTCCGCTACGGACAGTCCTCATTCACCCCTCCACTTT; CDR3: CSVSATDSPHSPLHF
D: TRBD1; size: many; V: TRBV25-1; J: TRBJ2-2; DNA: TGTGCCAGCACTGGACAGGGACCCACCGGGGAGCTGTTTTTT; CDR3: CASTGQGPTGELFF
D: TRBD2; size: many; V: TRBV20-1; J: TRBJ2-1; DNA: TGCAGTGCTAGAGCACCGGGACTAGCGGGAGACAATGAGCAGTTCTTC; CDR3: CSARAPGLAGDNEQFF
D: TRBD1; size: many; V: TRBV5-5; J: TRBJ1-1; DNA: TGTGCCAGCAGCAGGGGGCCCGGGACAGGGTTTTCGAACACTGAAGCTTTCTTT; CDR3: CASSRGPGTGFSNTEAFF
D: NA; size: many; V: TRBV7-9; J: TRBJ2-1; DNA: TGTGCCAGCAGCTTAGCGGGTGTAGGAATGGGGATCGAGCAGTTCTTC; CDR3: CASSLAGVGMGIEQFF
D: NA; size: NA; V: TRBV10-3; J: TRBJ1-1; DNA: TGTGCCATCAAGCTACACCAGAACACTGAAGCTTTCTTT; CDR3: CAIKLHQNTEAFF
D: TRBD2; size: many; V: TRBV5-1; J: TRBJ2-7; DNA: TGCGCCAGCAGCTTGGTGACTAGCGGACTCTACGAGCAGTACTTC; CDR3: CASSLVTSGLYEQYF
D: TRBD1; size: few; V: TRBV5-1; J: TRBJ1-6; DNA: TGCGCCAGCAGCAAGGGACAGGGAAAAGAAGCCCTCCACTTT; CDR3: CASSKGQGKEALHF
D: TRBD1; size: many; V: TRBV7-8; J: TRBJ1-1; DNA: TGTGCCAGCAGCCCTTACAGGGGCGACACTGAAGCTTTCTTT; CDR3: CASSPYRGDTEAFF
D: NA; size: many; V: TRBV5-1; J: TRBJ1-2; DNA: TGCGCCAGCAGCTCATCAGACGGAGCTAACTATGGCTACACCTTC; CDR3: CASSSSDGANYGYTF
D: NA; size: many; V: TRBV9; J: TRBJ2-5; DNA: TGTGCCAGCAGCGTAGTCAGGGTTGAGACCCAGTACTTC; CDR3: CASSVVRVETQYF
D: TRBD1; size: many; V: TRBV29-1; J: TRBJ2-2; DNA: TGCAGCGTACCCGGGACAGGGACCACCGGGGAGCTGTTTTTT; CDR3: CSVPGTGTTGELFF
D: TRBD1; size: many; V: TRBV20-1; J: TRBJ1-5; DNA: TGCAGTGCTAGAGATCGTCTGAGACAGGGGGGTTATAGCAATCAGCCCCAGCATTTT; CDR3: CSARDRLRQGGYSNQPQHF
D: NA; size: many; V: TRBV5-1; J: TRBJ2-3; DNA: TGCGCCAGCAGCTTGACAGCCTCTAGCACAGATACGCAGTATTTT; CDR3: CASSLTASSTDTQYF
D: TRBD2; size: many; V: TRBV20-1; J: TRBJ2-7; DNA: TGCAGTGCTAGAGAGGGAGCGGGAGGCCGCTACGAGCAGTACTTC; CDR3: CSAREGAGGRYEQYF
D: NA; size: many; V: TRBV5-5; J: TRBJ1-4; DNA: TGTGCCAGCAGTACTACCGGGAACTTTTTTGAAAAACTGTTTTTT; CDR3: CASSTTGNFFEKLFF
D: NA; size: NA; V: TRBV20-1; J: TRBJ2-7; DNA: TGCAGTGCTACGACCTTCGAGCAGTACTTC; CDR3: CSATTFEQYF
D: TRBD2; size: many; V: TRBV7-8; J: TRBJ2-7; DNA: TGTGCCAGCAGCTTAGAAGCTAGCGGGAGTCCCGCCTACGAGCAGTACTTC; CDR3: CASSLEASGSPAYEQYF
D: TRBD2; size: many; V: TRBV14; J: TRBJ2-2; DNA: TGTGCCAGCAGAAAGGCTAGCGGGATTGGGACCGGGGAGCTGTTTTTT; CDR3: CASRKASGIGTGELFF
D: NA; size: many; V: TRBV5-1; J: TRBJ2-3; DNA: TGCGCCAGCAGCTTGGCCCGTTCCAGAGCAGATACGCAGTATTTT; CDR3: CASSLARSRADTQYF
D: NA; size: many; V: TRBV20-1; J: TRBJ1-5; DNA: TGCAGTGCTAGTTTTCGGCAGGTTAATCAGCCCCAGCATTTT; CDR3: CSASFRQVNQPQHF
D: TRBD2; size: many; V: TRBV20-1; J: TRBJ2-3; DNA: TGCAGTGCTAGAGATTTACGAGCGGGAGGCTACACAGATACGCAGTATTTT; CDR3: CSARDLRAGGYTDTQYF
D: TRBD2; size: many; V: TRBV5-1; J: TRBJ2-5; DNA: TGCGCCAGCAGCTTGGGACTAGCGGGAGAGACCCAGTACTTC; CDR3: CASSLGLAGETQYF
D: NA; size: many; V: TRBV12-3/TRBV12-4; J: TRBJ2-3; DNA: TGTGCCAGACCCAGCTGGAAGGGACTGCCAGAAGCAGATACGCAGTATTTT; CDR3: CARPSWKGLPEADTQYF
D: TRBD2; size: NA; V: TRBV7-2; J: TRBJ2-7; DNA: TGTGCCAGCAGCCCGGACCGTCTAGCGGGAGGCGGCGAGCAGTACTTC; CDR3: CASSPDRLAGGGEQYF
D: TRBD2; size: many; V: TRBV28; J: TRBJ2-7; DNA: TGTGCCAGCAAAAGAGCGGGAGGGTCCTCCTACGAGCAGTACTTC; CDR3: CASKRAGGSSYEQYF
D: TRBD1; size: few; V: TRBV19; J: TRBJ2-4; DNA: TGTGCCAGTACGGCGGGACAGGGACTGGTGAACATTCAGTACTTC; CDR3: CASTAGQGLVNIQYF
D: NA; size: many; V: TRBV28; J: TRBJ2-7; DNA: TGTGCCAGCACCGACACCCTGGGGGTGGGCCGTGGAGACGAGCAGTACTTC; CDR3: CASTDTLGVGRGDEQYF
D: NA; size: many; V: TRBV12-3/TRBV12-4; J: TRBJ2-7; DNA: TGTGCCAGCAGTTACCCCATTATGGAACAGTACTTC; CDR3: CASSYPIMEQYF
D: NA; size: NA; V: TRBV20-1; J: TRBJ2-5; DNA: TGCAGTGTCCAGGGCTCCCAAGAGTCCCAGTACTTC; CDR3: CSVQGSQESQYF
D: TRBD1; size: many; V: TRBV5-1; J: TRBJ1-4; DNA: TGCGCCAGCACTATCACCGGGACAGCGGATGAAAAACTGTTTTTT; CDR3: CASTITGTADEKLFF
D: NA; size: NA; V: TRBV5-1; J: TRBJ2-4; DNA: TGCGCCAGCAGCTTGGGGGGGGTTCGGTTGGACATTCAGTACTTC; CDR3: CASSLGGVRLDIQYF